This T cell receptor beta chain was sequenced during a study of cytomegalovirus exposure and HLA in healthy donors. Some clones are missing from TCRdb's copy, which holds only in-frame ones; the method was immunoSEQ multiplex PCR. This table has under 250,000 clones, about 90% appearing once. Sequenced sample: PBMCs. The TCR comes from a woman between 18 and 29 years old in good health and CMV-seronegative.

The CDR3 nucleotides read TGTGCCAGCAGCTATCGGGACAGGGTTGGAGGCTACACCTTC. Translated: CASSYRDRVGGYTF. The J gene is TRBJ1-2, the V gene TRBV5-8; 9 bases line up with TRBD1. The CDR3 has 14 amino acids. V was clipped by 3 bases and J by 8 bases; unmatched bases: 8. Germline-derived CDR1 and CDR2 are SGHTS and YDEGEE.